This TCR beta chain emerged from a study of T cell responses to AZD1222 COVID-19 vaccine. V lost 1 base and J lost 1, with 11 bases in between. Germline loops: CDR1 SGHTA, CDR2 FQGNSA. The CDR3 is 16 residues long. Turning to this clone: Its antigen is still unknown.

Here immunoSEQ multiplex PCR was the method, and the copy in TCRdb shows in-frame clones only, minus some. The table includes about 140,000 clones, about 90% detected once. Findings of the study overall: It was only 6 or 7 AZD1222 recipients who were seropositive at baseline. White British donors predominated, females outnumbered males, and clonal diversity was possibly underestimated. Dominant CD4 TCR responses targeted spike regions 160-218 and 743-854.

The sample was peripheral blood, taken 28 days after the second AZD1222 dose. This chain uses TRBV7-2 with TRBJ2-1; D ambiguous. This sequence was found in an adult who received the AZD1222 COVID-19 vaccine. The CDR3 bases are TGTGCCAGCAGCTTAGGGGGATTTTCATCCTACAATGAGCAGTTCTTC. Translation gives CASSLGGFSSYNEQFF.